Sequencing of this T cell receptor beta chain was carried out in a study of response to subunit inactivated influenza vaccine. The CDR3 runs 15 residues. Germline values: CDR1 KGHDR, CDR2 SFDVKD. Losses at the gene ends were 4 bases for V and 5 bases for J; bases not matched to a gene: 6. One entry per CDR3 protein, called by TCRdb with MiXCR from the RT-PCR reads. The top ten clones hold approximately 3% of a sample with 450,000 to 600,000 distinct CDR3 sequences, 16% of them seen once. This clonotype was recorded a few times. The TCR originated in a man between 50 and 70 years old who received an inactivated influenza vaccine. The chain combines TRBV24-1 with TRBJ1-4; 7 bases match TRBD1. Sequencing used CD4+ T cells sorted from PBMCs, obtained 23 months after vaccination. DNA for the CDR3: TGTGCCACCAGTGACCCCACAGGGGCGAATGAAAAACTGTTTTTT. This encodes CATSDPTGANEKLFF.